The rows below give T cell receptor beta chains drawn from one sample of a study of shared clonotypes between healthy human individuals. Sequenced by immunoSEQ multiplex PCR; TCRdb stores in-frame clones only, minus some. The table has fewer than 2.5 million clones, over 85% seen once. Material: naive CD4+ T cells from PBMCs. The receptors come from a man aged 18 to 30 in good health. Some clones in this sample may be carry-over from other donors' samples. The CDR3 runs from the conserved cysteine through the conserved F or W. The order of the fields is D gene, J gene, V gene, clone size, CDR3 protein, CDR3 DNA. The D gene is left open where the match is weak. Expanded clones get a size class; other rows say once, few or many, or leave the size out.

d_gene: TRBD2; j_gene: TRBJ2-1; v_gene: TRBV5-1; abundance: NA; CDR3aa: CASRSLAGSYNEQFF; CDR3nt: TGCGCCAGCAGGTCTCTAGCGGGATCCTACAATGAGCAGTTCTTC
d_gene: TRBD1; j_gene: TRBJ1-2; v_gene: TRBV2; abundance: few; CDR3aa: CASIDRDYGYTF; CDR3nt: TGTGCCAGCATCGACAGGGACTATGGCTACACCTTC
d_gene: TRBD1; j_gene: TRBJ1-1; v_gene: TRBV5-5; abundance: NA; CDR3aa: CASSSNTGAEAFF; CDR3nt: TGTGCCAGCAGCTCCAATACAGGGGCTGAAGCTTTCTTT
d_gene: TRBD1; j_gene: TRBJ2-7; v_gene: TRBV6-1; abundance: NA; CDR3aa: CASKYGQGVYEQYF; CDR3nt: TGTGCCAGCAAGTATGGACAGGGGGTCTACGAGCAGTACTTC
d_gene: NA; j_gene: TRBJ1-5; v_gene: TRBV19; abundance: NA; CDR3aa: CASSIFGALSNQPQHF; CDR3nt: TGTGCCAGTAGTATTTTCGGAGCCCTTAGCAATCAGCCCCAGCATTTT
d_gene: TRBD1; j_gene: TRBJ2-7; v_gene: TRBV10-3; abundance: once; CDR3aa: CAISESTGSYEQYF; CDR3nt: TGTGCCATCAGTGAGTCGACAGGGTCCTACGAGCAGTACTTC
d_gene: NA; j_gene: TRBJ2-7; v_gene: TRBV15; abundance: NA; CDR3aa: CATKKGVGYEQYF; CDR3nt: TGTGCCACCAAAAAGGGGGTGGGTTACGAGCAGTACTTC
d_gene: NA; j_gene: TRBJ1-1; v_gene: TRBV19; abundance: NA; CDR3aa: CASSIEDNEAFF; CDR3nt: TGTGCCAGTAGTATTGAGGACAATGAAGCTTTCTTT
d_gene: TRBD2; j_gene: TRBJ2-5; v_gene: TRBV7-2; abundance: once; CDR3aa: CASSFQRGSGETQYF; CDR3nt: TGTGCCAGCAGTTTCCAGCGCGGGAGTGGTGAGACCCAGTACTTC
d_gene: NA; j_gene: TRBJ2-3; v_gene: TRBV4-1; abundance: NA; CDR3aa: CASSQRGGTIIADTQYF; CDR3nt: TGCGCCAGCAGCCAGAGGGGCGGGACCATAATCGCAGATACGCAGTATTTT
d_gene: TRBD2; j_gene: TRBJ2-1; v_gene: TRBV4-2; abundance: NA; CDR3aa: CASSPQGTSGRGRQFF; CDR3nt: TGTGCCAGCAGCCCCCAAGGGACTAGCGGGAGGGGGCGGCAGTTCTTC
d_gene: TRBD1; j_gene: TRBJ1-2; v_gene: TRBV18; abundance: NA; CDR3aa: CASSPGGQGAYGYTF; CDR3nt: TGTGCCAGCTCACCGGGGGGACAGGGAGCCTATGGCTACACCTTC
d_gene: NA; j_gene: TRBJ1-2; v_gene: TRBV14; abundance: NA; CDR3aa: CASSQDVQPGYGYTF; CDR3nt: TGTGCCAGCAGCCAAGATGTGCAGCCAGGGTATGGCTACACCTTC